These 10 T cell receptor beta chains share one sample of origin, sequenced in a study of CD8+ T cells in alopecia areata. Isolated RNA was reverse transcribed into cDNA used as the sequencing template. Only in-frame clones appear in the TCRdb table, and some are missing; sequencing was by immunoSEQ multiplex PCR. The table lists about 98,000 clones, about 40% of them singletons. Material: CD4+ T cells sorted from blood. These receptor sequences come from a human donor with alopecia areata.

V usage is TRBV5-4 and J usage is TRBJ1-1; D uncertain. CDR3 length equals 13 residues. Germline-derived CDR1 and CDR2 are SGHNT and YYREEE (reference sequence). Between the trimmed V and J ends, which lost 4 bases and 7 bases, there was a span of 14 bases. The CDR3, as DNA: TGTGCCAGCAGCCGGGGAGGAGGGATTGAAGCTTTCTTT. Its protein product is CASSRGGGIEAFF.

Concerning this clone itself: Distinct nucleotide sequences in the sample also encode this CDR3. V gene TRBV29-1 combines with J gene TRBJ2-5; D gene ambiguous. V was trimmed by 4 bases and J by 2 bases, leaving 8 bases between them. The CDR3 is 12 amino acids. Germline assignment: CDR1 SQVTM and CDR2 ANQGSEA. The CDR3 spells CSVGRLQETQYF. CDR3 DNA: TGCAGCGTTGGGCGGTTACAAGAGACCCAGTACTTC.

The chain joins TRBV29-1 to TRBJ1-1; D unclear. The V and J ends lost 1 base and 1 base respectively, with 7 bases between them. CDR3 length equals 13 residues. Germline V lookup: CDR1 SQVTM, CDR2 ANQGSEA. The CDR3 is CSVEVSGNTEAFF. The CDR3 bases are TGCAGCGTTGAAGTATCAGGGAACACTGAAGCTTTCTTT.

The table lists this clone with a few counts. Other DNA sequences within the sample encode an identical CDR3. Written as DNA, the CDR3 is TGCAGTGCGCGAGCTGAAAAACTGTTTTTT. This encodes CSARAEKLFF. The chain couples TRBV20-1 to TRBJ1-4; D gene uncertain. With 6 bases removed from V and 7 bases from J, the gap between germline ends came to 6 bases. The length of the CDR3 is 10 residues. Germline V gene data show CDR1 as DFQATT and CDR2 as SNEGSKA (reference sequence).

The CDR3 is CAWRASGFYNEQFF. In DNA, the CDR3 is TGTGCCTGGAGGGCTAGCGGGTTCTACAATGAGCAGTTCTTC. The chain combines TRBV30 with TRBJ2-1, with TRBD2 identical over 8 bases. The ends lost 3 bases at V and 3 bases at J; junction bases unmatched: 4. The CDR3 totals 14 residues. Looked up from germline, CDR1 is GTSNPN and CDR2 is SVGIG (reference sequence).

The chain employs TRBV4-3 and TRBJ2-3; a possible D gene is TRBD2 (6 bases). Trimming took 0 bases from V and 1 from J, leaving 8 bases between them. The CDR3 runs 15 residues. CDR1 LGHNA and CDR2 YSLEER come from the germline V gene. The CDR3 reads CASSQDASGTDTQYF. The CDR3 DNA follows: TGCGCCAGCAGCCAAGACGCTAGCGGCACAGATACGCAGTATTTT.

This chain links TRBV29-1 with TRBJ2-2; D is unresolved. This CDR3 has 12 amino acids. V was trimmed by 4 bases and J by 4 bases, leaving 7 bases between them. The germline gives CDR1 SQVTM, CDR2 ANQGSEA. The CDR3 region has the DNA TGCAGCGTTGTGTACGGCACCGGGGAGCTGTTTTTT. It encodes CSVVYGTGELFF.

The chain combines TRBV28 with TRBJ2-1, with D unresolved. The CDR3 totals 15 residues. CDR1 is MDHEN and CDR2 is SYDVKM in the germline V gene. V shed 4 bases and J shed 0 bases, with 10 bases lying between them. This chain's CDR3 is CASSYGPSSYNEQFF. In DNA, the CDR3 is TGTGCCAGCAGTTACGGGCCTAGCTCCTACAATGAGCAGTTCTTC.

The gene calls are TRBV25-1 and TRBJ2-7; possibly TRBD1 or TRBD2 for D (5 bases each). Germline V lookup: CDR1 MGHDK, CDR2 SYGVNS. There are 13 residues in the CDR3. Trimming took 3 bases from V and 3 from J, leaving 9 bases between them. The CDR3 protein is CASSDQRGYEQYF. In DNA, the CDR3 is TGTGCCAGCAGTGACCAGAGGGGCTACGAGCAGTACTTC.

The sample holds a few counts of this clone. The chain recombines TRBV23-1 with TRBJ2-1, with D perhaps matching TRBD2 (5 bases). TRBV23-1 is an open reading frame whose function is uncertain. The CDR3 is made up of 17 amino acids. Trimming pared 3 bases from V and 1 base from J, leaving 16 bases between. The CDR3 protein is CASSHGGPILSYNEQFF. CDR3 bases: TGCGCCAGCAGTCACGGAGGACCGATACTTTCCTACAATGAGCAGTTCTTC.